This TCR beta chain was sequenced during a study of blood T cells in healthy people across ages. For every donor, a draw yielded around 10 milliliters of peripheral blood. Trimming stripped 5 bases from V and 4 bases from J, with 5 bases between. The CDR3 runs to 11 residues. The germline CDR1 and CDR2 sequences are SQVTM and ANQGSEA. A J-beta primer mix and a sample-barcoded 5' primer were used in a second PCR of roughly 6 to 11 cycles. TCRdb independently ran MiXCR on the 5' RACE reads; one entry per CDR3 protein. Seen here are about 900,000 distinct CDR3 sequences, 48% observed once, and the top ten hold under 15%.

This clonotype was obtained from a man between 25 and 39 years old in good health. The sequenced sample consisted of blood. The rearrangement joins TRBV29-1 to TRBJ1-4; D gene uncertain. This chain's CDR3 is CSVPDNEKLFF. The CDR3 DNA sequence: TGCAGCGTTCCAGATAATGAAAAACTGTTTTTT.